These T cell receptor beta chains were read from a single sample in a study of T cells in Graves' hyperthyroidism and ophthalmopathy. In TCRdb, the multiplex PCR reads were re-called with MiXCR into one record per CDR3 protein. The sample has about 540,000 distinct CDR3 sequences, around 45% seen once. The sample comprised peripheral blood or thyroid tissue (not recorded which). These receptors originate from a woman under 30 with Graves' hyperthyroidism. Each CDR3 is given with its conserved first and last residue. The order of the fields is V gene, CDR3 protein.

TRBV12-3/TRBV12-4 CASRPPGQRGGELFF
TRBV10-3 CASSEYGDPNYGYTF
TRBV29-1 CSSLGGGGYIEAFF
TRBV5-6 CASSLAQAHEEQYF
TRBV7-8 CASSQDRGLSGANVLTF
TRBV6-5 CASSPTQGHEQYF
TRBV2 CASSRGQGAYEQYF
TRBV10-3 CATRDSTNTGELFF
TRBV15 CATSSEDRGSYEQYF
TRBV5-8 CASSLVGWKRNQPQHF
TRBV7-9 CASSQIVFF
TRBV25-1 CASSPPGENYGYTF
TRBV5-4 CASSALASGRVHEQYF
TRBV6-1 CAIAAPGQSNSPLHF
TRBV19 CASSMGLVNEPQHF
TRBV25-1 CASSFGPSQGLTEAFF
TRBV24-1 CATSRRGNNQPQHF
TRBV10-2 CASRLGQNTEAFF
TRBV10-2 CASSGRQNTEAFF
TRBV11-2 CASSLFRGLNTEAFF
TRBV5-1 CASSLGASAAAGELFF
TRBV2 CASLGGLPTFF
TRBV7-8 CASSKTDRVYGYTF
TRBV19 CASRTTGSHYGYTF
TRBV24-1 CATSDPGSSLQETQYF
TRBV29-1 CSARGRQGTNTGELFF
TRBV24-1 CATSDRDSSYEQYF
TRBV19 CASKGQEGSPLHF
TRBV2 CASRRDILSYEQYF
TRBV7-9 CASRGEDRGDEQYF
TRBV7-2 CASSGRGSYGYTF
TRBV10-2 CASSALQGGFDGYTF
TRBV2 CASSTGTGGGYEQYF
TRBV9 CAGSVDLSGRAGELFF
TRBV6-1 CASIVAGGSHEHF
TRBV7-2 CASSHSLARYEQYF
TRBV7-9 CASSAWEGSSYEQYF
TRBV24-1 CATSDGSYNEQFF
TRBV7-9 CASSLDGGSSYERYF
TRBV11-2 CASSLSYGRYEQYF
TRBV15 CATSSQGSGSPLHF
TRBV29-1 CSGGGGWGNEQFF
TRBV2 CASSASGTADEAFF
TRBV2 CASSKGFPTYEQYF
TRBV20-1 CSAIDRGGYTF